This T cell receptor beta chain was recovered during a study of radiotherapy plus CTLA-4 blockade in lung cancer. Concerning this clone itself: As yet, its antigen is unknown.

Regarding the study as a whole: Early shifts in blood T cell clones, with interferon-beta, reportedly predicted response best.

This CDR3 has 18 residues. Trimming left V 3 bases short and J 5 bases short, with 23 bases between. CDR1 and CDR2 (germline): LNHNV, YYDKDF (reference sequence). TCRdb's copy holds only in-frame clones and misses some; the assay was immunoSEQ multiplex PCR. The data show 77,000 or so clones, just under 75% seen once. V usage is TRBV15 and J usage is TRBJ2-1; tentative D call: TRBD2 (6 bases). The sample here was peripheral blood, taken from a patient treated with radiotherapy plus ipilimumab. The clonotype comes from a human donor with non-small cell lung cancer whose response to radiotherapy plus ipilimumab could not be evaluated. The CDR3, as DNA: TGTGCCACCAGCAGGGGCGGGGCGGGGTATGTGCGCAACAATGAGCAGTTCTTC. Protein sequence: CATSRGGAGYVRNNEQFF. Full variable domain (missing parts from reference TRBV15 and TRBJ2-1): DAMVIQNPRYQVTQFGKPVTLSCSQTLNHNVMYWYQQKSSQAPKLLFHYYDKDFNNEADTPDNFQSRRPNTSFCFLDIRSPGLGDTAMYLCATSRGGAGYVRNNEQFFGPGTRLTVL.